This T cell receptor beta chain was recovered during a study of blood T cell repertoires in COVID-19. Germline V gene lookup returns CDR1 LNHDA and CDR2 SQIVND (reference sequence). Trimming removed 10 bases from V and 1 base from J; junction bases left unmatched: 10. This CDR3 is 15 amino acids long. This clone was counted once. All recovered Cohort 3 donors got two negative PCRs, got clearance, or saw symptom resolution. Under the authors' procedure: Researchers report that nucleated cell counts were estimated from reference gene primer amplification. TCRdb's copy holds only in-frame clones and misses some; the assay was immunoSEQ multiplex PCR. V, J and clone size are taken as reported in that table, and D and trimming were inferred from the DNA itself. The sample has 260,000 or so clones, 85% seen once.

The receptor comes from a woman aged 50 to 60 who had recovered from COVID-19. Sequences were obtained from PBMCs or T cells enriched from blood (not recorded which). The gene calls are TRBV19 and TRBJ1-1; 9 bases match TRBD1. The chain's CDR3 is CATTQQGARNTEAFF. The CDR3 DNA reads TGTGCCACAACCCAACAGGGGGCGCGGAACACTGAAGCTTTCTTT.